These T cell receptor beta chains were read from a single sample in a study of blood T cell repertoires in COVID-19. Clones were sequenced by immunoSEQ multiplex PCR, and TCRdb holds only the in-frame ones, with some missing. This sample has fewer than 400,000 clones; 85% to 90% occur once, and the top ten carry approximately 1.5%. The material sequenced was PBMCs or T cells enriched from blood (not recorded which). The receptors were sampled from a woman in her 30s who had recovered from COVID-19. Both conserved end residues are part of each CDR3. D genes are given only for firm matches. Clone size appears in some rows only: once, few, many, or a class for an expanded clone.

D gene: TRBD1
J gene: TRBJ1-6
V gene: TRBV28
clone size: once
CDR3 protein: CASLRQGNSPLHF
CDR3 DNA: TGTGCCAGCCTTAGACAGGGGAATTCACCCCTCCACTTT

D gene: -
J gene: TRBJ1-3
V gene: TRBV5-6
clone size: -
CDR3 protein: CASSFPTGTLGNTIYF
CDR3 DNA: TGTGCCAGCAGCTTTCCGACCGGGACTCTTGGAAACACCATATATTTT

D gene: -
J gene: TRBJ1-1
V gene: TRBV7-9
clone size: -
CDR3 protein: CASSPGRDGEAFF
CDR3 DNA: TGTGCCAGCAGCCCAGGGAGGGACGGTGAAGCTTTCTTT

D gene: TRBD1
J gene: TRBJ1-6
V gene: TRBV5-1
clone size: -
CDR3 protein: CASSLGTGVDGSPLHF
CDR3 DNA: TGCGCCAGCAGCTTGGGGACAGGGGTAGACGGTTCACCCCTCCACTTT

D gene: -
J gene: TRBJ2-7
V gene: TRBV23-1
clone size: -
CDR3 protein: CASNQDCTYEQYF
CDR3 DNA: TGCGCCAGCAATCAGGACTGCACCTACGAGCAGTACTTC

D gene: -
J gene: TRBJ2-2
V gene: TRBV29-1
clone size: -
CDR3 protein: CSVAQTVTGELFF
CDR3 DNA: TGCAGCGTGGCCCAGACAGTCACCGGGGAGCTGTTTTTT

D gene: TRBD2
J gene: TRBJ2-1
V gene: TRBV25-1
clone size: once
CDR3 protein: CASSESGGNYNEQFF
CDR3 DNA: TGTGCCAGCAGTGAAAGCGGGGGGAACTACAATGAGCAGTTCTTC

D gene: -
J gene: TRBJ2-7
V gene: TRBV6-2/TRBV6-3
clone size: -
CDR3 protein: CASSYSRRVPLSSYEQYF
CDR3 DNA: TGTGCCAGCAGTTACTCGCGCCGAGTGCCATTGAGCTCCTACGAGCAGTACTTC

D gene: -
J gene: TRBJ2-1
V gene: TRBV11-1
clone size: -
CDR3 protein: CASSLARASANNEQFF
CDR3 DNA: TGTGCCAGCAGCTTAGCGAGGGCTAGCGCAAACAATGAGCAGTTCTTC

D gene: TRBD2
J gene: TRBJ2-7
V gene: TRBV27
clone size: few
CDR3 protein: CASSLSGLAGYEQYF
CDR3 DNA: TGTGCCAGCAGTTTATCCGGTCTAGCGGGTTACGAGCAGTACTTC

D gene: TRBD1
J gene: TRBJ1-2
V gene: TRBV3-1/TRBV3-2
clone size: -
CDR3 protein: CASSQTGGLRGYTF
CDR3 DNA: TGTGCCAGCAGCCAAACAGGGGGCCTCCGGGGCTACACCTTC

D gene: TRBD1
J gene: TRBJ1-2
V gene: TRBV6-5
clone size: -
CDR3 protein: CASSNDRGRNGYTF
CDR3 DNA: TGTGCCAGCAGCAACGACAGGGGACGGAATGGCTACACCTTC

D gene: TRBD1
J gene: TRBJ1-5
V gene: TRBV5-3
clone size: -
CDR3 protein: CARSWGTVGVMNNQPQHF
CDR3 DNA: TGTGCCAGAAGCTGGGGGACAGTAGGGGTCATGAACAATCAGCCCCAGCATTTT

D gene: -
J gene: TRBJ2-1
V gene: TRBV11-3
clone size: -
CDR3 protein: CASSLGQLTYNEQFF
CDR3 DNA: TGTGCCAGCAGCCTCGGACAGCTGACCTACAATGAGCAGTTCTTC

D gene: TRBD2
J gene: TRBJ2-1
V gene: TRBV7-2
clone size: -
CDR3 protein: CASSLPAVAGGHEQFF
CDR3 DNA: TGTGCCAGCAGCTTACCCGCGGTAGCGGGAGGTCATGAGCAGTTCTTC

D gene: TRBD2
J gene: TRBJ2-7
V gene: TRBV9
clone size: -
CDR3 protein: CASSGLGGGPYEQYF
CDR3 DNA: TGTGCCAGCAGCGGGTTAGGCGGGGGGCCCTACGAGCAGTACTTC

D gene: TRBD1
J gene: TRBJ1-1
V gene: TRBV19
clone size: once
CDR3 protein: CASSPLPQGRWTEAFF
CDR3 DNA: TGTGCCAGTAGTCCACTGCCACAGGGGAGATGGACTGAAGCTTTCTTT

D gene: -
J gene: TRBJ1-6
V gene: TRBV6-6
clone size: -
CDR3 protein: CASSYWGDADNSPLHF
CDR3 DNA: TGTGCCAGCAGTTACTGGGGCGACGCGGATAATTCACCCCTCCACTTT

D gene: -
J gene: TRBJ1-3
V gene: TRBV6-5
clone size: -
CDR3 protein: CASSYALTSSGNTIYF
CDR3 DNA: TGTGCCAGCAGTTACGCTCTTACAAGCTCTGGAAACACCATATATTTT

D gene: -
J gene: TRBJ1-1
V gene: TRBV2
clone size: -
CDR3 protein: CASSEDPGISAAFF
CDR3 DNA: TGTGCCAGCAGTGAAGACCCCGGGATTTCCGCAGCTTTCTTT

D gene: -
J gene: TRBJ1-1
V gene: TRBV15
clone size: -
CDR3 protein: CATSRGTTTEAFF
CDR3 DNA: TGTGCCACCAGCAGGGGGACTACCACTGAAGCTTTCTTT

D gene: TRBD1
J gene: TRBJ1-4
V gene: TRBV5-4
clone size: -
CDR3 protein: CASSRGQDASTNEKLFF
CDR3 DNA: TGTGCCAGCAGCCGTGGACAGGACGCATCAACTAATGAAAAACTGTTTTTT

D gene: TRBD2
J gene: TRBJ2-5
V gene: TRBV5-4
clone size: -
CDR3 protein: CASSLVGTSGSQYF
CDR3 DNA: TGTGCCAGCAGCTTGGTTGGGACTAGCGGGAGCCAGTACTTC

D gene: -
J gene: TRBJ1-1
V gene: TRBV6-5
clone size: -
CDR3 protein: CASLSRGQRNTEAFF
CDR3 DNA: TGTGCCAGTCTCTCGCGGGGGCAGCGGAACACTGAAGCTTTCTTT

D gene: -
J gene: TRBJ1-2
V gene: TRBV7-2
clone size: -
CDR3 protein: CASSRAMGAGVYGYTF
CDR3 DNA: TGTGCCAGCAGCCGTGCAATGGGAGCAGGGGTCTATGGCTACACCTTC

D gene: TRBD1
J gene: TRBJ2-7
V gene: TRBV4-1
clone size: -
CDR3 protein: CASSQDTDSGQIYEQYF
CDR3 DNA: TGCGCCAGCAGCCAAGATACCGATTCGGGACAGATTTACGAGCAGTACTTC

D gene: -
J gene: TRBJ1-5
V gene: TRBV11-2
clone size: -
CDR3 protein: CASSSSWGLPGGNQPQHF
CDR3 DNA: TGTGCCAGCAGCTCGTCTTGGGGGCTTCCAGGGGGCAATCAGCCCCAGCATTTT

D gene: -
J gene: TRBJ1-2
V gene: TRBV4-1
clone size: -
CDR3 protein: CASSQERAGVVYGYTF
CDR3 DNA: TGCGCCAGCAGCCAAGAGCGGGCGGGGGTCGTCTATGGCTACACCTTC

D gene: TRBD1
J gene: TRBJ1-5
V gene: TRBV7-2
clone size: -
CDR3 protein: CASSRGGQGGNQPQHF
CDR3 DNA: TGTGCCAGCTCTAGGGGAGGACAGGGGGGCAATCAGCCCCAGCATTTT

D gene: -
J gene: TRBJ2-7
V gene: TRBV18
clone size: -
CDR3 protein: CASSSGTVFYEQYF
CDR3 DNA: TGTGCCAGCTCTTCCGGGACTGTATTCTACGAGCAGTACTTC

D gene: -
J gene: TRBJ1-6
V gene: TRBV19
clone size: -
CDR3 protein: CASSLSTGGNSPLHF
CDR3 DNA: TGTGCCAGTAGTTTGTCGACAGGAGGCAATTCACCCCTCCACTTT

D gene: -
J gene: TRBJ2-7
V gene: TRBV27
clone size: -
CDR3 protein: CASSLSIVGAGPPYEQYF
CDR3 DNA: TGTGCCAGCAGTTTATCGATTGTAGGGGCAGGCCCCCCCTACGAGCAGTACTTC

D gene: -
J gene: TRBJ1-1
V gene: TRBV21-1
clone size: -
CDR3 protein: CASSPGFDWGREAFF
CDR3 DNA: TGTGCCAGCAGCCCTGGGTTCGATTGGGGGCGTGAAGCTTTCTTT

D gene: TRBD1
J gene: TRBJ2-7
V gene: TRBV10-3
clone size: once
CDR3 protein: CAVSGGRVYEQYF
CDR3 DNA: TGTGCCGTCTCAGGGGGACGGGTCTACGAGCAGTACTTC

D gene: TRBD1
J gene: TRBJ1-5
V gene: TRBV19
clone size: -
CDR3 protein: CASSVTGAESQPQHF
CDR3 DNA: TGTGCCAGTAGTGTAACAGGGGCTGAATCTCAGCCCCAGCATTTT

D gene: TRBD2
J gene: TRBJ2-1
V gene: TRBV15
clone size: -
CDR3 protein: CATSRRTSSSPRDEQFF
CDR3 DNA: TGTGCCACCAGCAGAAGGACTAGCAGCTCACCGAGGGACGAGCAGTTCTTC

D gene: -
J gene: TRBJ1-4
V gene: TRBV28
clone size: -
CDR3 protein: CASSSLVIGGGGGEKLFF
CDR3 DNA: TGTGCCAGCAGCTCTTTAGTAATCGGTGGGGGCGGTGGCGAAAAACTGTTTTTT